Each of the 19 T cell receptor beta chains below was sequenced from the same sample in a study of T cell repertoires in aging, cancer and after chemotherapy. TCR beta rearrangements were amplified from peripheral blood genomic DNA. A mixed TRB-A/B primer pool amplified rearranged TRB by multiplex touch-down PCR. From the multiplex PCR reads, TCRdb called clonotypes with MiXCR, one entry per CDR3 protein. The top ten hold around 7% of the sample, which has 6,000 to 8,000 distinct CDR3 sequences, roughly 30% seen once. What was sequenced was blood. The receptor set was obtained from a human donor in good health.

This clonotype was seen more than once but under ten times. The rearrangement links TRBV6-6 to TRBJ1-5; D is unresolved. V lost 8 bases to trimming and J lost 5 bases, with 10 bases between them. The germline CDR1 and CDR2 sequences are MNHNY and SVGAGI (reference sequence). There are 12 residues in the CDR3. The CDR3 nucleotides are TGTGCCAGCGGCGGTCGGGATCAGCCCCAGCATTTT. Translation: CASGGRDQPQHF.

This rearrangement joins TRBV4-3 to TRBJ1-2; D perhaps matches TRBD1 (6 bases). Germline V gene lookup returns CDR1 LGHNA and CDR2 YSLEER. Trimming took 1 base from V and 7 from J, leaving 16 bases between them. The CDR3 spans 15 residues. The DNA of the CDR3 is TGCGCCAGCAGCCAAGTACCTGCGGGGGCAAGTGGCTACACCTTC. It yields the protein CASSQVPAGASGYTF.

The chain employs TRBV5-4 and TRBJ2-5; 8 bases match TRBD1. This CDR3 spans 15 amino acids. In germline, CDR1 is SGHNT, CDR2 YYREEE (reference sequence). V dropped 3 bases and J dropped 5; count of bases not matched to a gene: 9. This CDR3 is CASSSRDRLPETQYF. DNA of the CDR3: TGTGCCAGCAGCTCCCGGGACAGGTTGCCGGAGACCCAGTACTTC.

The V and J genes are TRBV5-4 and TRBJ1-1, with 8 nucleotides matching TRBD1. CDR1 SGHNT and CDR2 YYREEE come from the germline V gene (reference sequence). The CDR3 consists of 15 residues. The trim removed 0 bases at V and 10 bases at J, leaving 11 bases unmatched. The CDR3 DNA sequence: TGTGCCAGCAGCTTGGGTATAGGACAGGGCATAATAGCTTTCTTT. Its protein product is CASSLGIGQGIIAFF.

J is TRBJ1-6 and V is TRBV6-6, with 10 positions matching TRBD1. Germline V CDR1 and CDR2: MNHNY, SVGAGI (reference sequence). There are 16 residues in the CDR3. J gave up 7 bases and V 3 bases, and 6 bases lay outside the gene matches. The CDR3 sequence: CASSYNGQGGNSPLHF. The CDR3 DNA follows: TGTGCCAGCAGTTATAATGGACAGGGGGGAAATTCACCCCTCCACTTT.

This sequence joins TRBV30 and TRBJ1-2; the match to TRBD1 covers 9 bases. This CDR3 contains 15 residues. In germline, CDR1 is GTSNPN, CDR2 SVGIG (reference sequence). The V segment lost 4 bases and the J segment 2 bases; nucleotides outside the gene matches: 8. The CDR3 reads CAWKIPGTGNYGYTF. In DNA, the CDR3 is TGTGCCTGGAAGATTCCGGGGACAGGGAACTATGGCTACACCTTC.

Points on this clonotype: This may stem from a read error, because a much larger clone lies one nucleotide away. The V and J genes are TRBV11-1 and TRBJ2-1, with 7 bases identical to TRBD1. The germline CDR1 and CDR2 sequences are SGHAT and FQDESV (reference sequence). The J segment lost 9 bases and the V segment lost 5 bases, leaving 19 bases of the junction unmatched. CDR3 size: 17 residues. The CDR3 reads CASSRLGQLVGTGEQFF. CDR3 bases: TGTGCCAGCAGCCGTTTGGGACAGTTGGTGGGAACAGGTGAGCAGTTCTTC.

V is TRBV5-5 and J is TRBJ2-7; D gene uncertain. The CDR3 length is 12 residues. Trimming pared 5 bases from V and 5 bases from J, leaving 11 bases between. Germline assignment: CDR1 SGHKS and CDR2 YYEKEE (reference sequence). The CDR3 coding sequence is TGTGCCAGCAGTCTGGACGTCCACGAGCAGTACTTC. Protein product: CASSLDVHEQYF.

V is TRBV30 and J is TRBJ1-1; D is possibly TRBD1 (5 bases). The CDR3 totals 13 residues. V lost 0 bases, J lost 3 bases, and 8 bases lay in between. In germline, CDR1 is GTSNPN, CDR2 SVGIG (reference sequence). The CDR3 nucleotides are TGTGCCTGGAGTGTACGGGGGGACACTGAAGCTTTCTTT. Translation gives CAWSVRGDTEAFF.

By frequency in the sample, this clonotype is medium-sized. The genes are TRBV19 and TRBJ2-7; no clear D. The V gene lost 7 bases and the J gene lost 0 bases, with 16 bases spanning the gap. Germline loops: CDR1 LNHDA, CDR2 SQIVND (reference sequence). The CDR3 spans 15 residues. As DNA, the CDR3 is TGTGCCAGTACTTCCTCGACACCGAACTCCTACGAGCAGTACTTC. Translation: CASTSSTPNSYEQYF.

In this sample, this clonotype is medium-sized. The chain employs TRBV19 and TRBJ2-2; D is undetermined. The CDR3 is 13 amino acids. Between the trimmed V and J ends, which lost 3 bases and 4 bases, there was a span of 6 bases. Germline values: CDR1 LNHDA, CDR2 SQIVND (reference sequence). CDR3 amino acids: CASSIQSTGELFF. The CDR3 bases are TGTGCCAGTAGTATCCAGTCCACCGGGGAGCTGTTTTTT.

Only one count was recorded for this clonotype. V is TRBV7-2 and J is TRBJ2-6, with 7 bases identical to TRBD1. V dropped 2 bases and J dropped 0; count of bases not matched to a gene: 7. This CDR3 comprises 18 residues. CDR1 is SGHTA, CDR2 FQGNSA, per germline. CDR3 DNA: TGTGCCAGCAGCTTAAGGGGGCTGGTAGGCTCTGGGGCCAACGTCCTGACTTTC. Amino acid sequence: CASSLRGLVGSGANVLTF.

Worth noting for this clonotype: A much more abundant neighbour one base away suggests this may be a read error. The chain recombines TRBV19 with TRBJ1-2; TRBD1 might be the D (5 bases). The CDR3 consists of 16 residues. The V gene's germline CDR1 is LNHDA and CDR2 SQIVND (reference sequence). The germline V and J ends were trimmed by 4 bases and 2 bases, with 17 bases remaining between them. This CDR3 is CASSTQPWGWNYGYTF. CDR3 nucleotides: TGTGCCAGTAGTACCCAACCATGGGGGTGGAACTATGGCTACACCTTC.

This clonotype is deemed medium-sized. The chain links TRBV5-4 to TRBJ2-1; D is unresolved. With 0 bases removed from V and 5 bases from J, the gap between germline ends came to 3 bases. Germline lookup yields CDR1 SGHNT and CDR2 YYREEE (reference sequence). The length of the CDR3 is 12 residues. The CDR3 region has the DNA TGTGCCAGCAGCTTGGCGAACAATGAGCAGTTCTTC. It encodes CASSLANNEQFF. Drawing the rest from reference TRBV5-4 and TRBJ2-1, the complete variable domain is ETGVTQSPTHLIKTRGQQVTLRCSSQSGHNTVSWYQQALGQGPQFIFQYYREEENGRGNFPPRFSGLQFPNYSSELNVNALELDDSALYLCASSLANNEQFFGPGTRLTVL.

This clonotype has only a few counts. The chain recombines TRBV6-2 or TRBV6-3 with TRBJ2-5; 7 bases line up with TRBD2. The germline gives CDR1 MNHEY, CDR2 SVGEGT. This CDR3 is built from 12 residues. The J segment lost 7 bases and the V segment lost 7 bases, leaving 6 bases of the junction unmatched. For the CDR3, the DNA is TGTGCCAGCACACGGGAGGCCGGGACCCAGTACTTC. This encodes CASTREAGTQYF.

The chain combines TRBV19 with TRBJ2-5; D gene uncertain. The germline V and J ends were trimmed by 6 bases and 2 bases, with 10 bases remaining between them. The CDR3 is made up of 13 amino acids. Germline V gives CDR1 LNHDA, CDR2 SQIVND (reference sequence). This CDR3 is CASSHTSQETQYF. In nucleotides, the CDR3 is TGTGCCAGTAGCCACACCTCTCAAGAGACCCAGTACTTC.

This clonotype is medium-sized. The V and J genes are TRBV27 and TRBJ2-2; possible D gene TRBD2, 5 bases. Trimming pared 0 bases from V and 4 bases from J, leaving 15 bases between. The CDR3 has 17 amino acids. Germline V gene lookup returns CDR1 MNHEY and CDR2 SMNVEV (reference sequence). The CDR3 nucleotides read TGTGCCAGCAGTTTATCGACCCCCACTCGGGGCACCGGGGAGCTGTTTTTT. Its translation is CASSLSTPTRGTGELFF.

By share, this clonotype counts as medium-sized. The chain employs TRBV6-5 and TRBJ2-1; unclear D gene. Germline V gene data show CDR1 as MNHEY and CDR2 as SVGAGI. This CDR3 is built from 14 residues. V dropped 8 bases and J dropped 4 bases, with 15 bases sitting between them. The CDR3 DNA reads TGTGCCAGCTCAGACTCAGAGATTTACAATGAGCAGTTCTTC. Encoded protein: CASSDSEIYNEQFF.

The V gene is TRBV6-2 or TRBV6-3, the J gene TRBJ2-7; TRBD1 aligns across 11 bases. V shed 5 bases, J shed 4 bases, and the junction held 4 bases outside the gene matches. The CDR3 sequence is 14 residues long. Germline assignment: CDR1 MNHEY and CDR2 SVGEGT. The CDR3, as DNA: TGTGCCAGCAGTGGGACAGGGGGTCCGTACGAGCAGTACTTC. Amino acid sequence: CASSGTGGPYEQYF.